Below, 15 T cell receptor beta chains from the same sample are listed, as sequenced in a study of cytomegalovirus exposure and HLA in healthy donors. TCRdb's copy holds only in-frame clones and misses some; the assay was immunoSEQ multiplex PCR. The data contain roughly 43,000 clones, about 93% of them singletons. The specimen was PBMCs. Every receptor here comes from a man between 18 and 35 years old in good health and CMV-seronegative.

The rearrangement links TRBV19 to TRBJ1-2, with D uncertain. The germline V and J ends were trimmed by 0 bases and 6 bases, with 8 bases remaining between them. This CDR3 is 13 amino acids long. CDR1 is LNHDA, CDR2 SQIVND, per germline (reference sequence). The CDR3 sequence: CASSIDGVNGYTF. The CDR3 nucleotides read TGTGCCAGTAGTATAGACGGAGTGAATGGCTACACCTTC.

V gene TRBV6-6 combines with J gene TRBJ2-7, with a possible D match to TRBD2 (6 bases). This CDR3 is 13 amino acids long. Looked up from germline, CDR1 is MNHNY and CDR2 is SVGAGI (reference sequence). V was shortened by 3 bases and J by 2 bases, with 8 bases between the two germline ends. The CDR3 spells CASSYPGAYEQYF. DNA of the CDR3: TGTGCCAGCAGTTATCCGGGGGCCTACGAGCAGTACTTC.

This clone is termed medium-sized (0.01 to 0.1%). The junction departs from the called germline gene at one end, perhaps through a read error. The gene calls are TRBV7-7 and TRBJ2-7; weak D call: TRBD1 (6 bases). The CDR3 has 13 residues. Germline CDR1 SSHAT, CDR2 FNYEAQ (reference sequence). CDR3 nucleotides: TGTGCTAGCAGCACAGGGACCGGCGACGAGCAGTACTTC. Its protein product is CASSTGTGDEQYF.

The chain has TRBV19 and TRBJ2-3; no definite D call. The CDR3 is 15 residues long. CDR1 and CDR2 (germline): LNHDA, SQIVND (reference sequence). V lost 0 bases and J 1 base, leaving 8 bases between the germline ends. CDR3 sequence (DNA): TGTGCCAGTAGTATAGATGAGGCAGGCACAGATACGCAGTATTTT. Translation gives CASSIDEAGTDTQYF.

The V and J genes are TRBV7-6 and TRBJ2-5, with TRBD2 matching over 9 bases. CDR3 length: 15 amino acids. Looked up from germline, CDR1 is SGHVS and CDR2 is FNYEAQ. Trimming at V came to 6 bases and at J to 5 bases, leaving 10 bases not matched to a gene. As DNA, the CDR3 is TGTGCCAGCAGGACGTTGCGGGAGGGAGGGGAGACCCAGTACTTC. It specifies CASRTLREGGETQYF.

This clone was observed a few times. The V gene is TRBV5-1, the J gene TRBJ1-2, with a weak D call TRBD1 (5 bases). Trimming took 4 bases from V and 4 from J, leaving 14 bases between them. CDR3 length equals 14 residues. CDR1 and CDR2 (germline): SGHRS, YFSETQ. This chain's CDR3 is CASSTDSSLYGYTF. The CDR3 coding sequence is TGCGCCAGCAGCACCGACAGTTCACTCTATGGCTACACCTTC.

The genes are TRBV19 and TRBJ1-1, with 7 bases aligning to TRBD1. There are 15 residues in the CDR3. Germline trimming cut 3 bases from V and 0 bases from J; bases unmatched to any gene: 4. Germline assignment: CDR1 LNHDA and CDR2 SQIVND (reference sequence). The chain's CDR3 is CASSMRGRLNTEAFF. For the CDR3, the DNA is TGTGCCAGTAGTATGAGGGGGCGGCTGAACACTGAAGCTTTCTTT.

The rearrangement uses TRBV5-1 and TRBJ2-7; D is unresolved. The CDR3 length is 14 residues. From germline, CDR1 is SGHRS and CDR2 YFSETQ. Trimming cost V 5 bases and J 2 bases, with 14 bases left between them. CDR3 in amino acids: CASSSEVKAYEQYF. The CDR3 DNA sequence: TGCGCCAGCAGTTCAGAAGTAAAAGCCTACGAGCAGTACTTC. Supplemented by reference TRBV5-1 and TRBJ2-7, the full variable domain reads KAGVTQTPRYLIKTRGQQVTLSCSPISGHRSVSWYQQTPGQGLQFLFEYFSETQRNKGNFPGRFSGRQFSNSRSEMNVSTLELGDSALYLCASSSEVKAYEQYFGPGTRLTVT.

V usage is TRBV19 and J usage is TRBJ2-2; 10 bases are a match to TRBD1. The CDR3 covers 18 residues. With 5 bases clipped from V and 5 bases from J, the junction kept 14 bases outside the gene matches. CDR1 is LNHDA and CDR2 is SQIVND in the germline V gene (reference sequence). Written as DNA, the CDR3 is TGTGCCAGTAGTTTTGGGCCTATCGGGACAGGGGTTACCGGGGAGCTGTTTTTT. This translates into CASSFGPIGTGVTGELFF.

The CDR3 region is CASSLQGNQPQHF. The CDR3 nucleotides read TGTGCCAGCAGCCTACAGGGGAATCAGCCCCAGCATTTT. V and J are TRBV9 and TRBJ1-5, with 7 nucleotides matching TRBD1. The CDR3 length is 13 residues. V trimming: 4 bases; J trimming: 4 bases; junction bases outside the gene matches: 2. Per the germline V gene, CDR1 is SGDLS and CDR2 is YYNGEE.

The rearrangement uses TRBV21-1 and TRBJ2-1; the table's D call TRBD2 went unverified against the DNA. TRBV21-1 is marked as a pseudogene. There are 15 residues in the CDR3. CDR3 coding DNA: TGTGCCAGCGGGTTTTCCGGGAGCTCCTACAATGAGCAGTTCTTC. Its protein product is CASGFSGSSYNEQFF.

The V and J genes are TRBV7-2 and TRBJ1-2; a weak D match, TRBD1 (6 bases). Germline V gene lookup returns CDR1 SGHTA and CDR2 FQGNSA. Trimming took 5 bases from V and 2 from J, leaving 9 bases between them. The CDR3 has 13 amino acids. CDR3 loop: CASSRDINYGYTF. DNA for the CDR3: TGTGCCAGCAGCAGGGACATCAACTATGGCTACACCTTC.

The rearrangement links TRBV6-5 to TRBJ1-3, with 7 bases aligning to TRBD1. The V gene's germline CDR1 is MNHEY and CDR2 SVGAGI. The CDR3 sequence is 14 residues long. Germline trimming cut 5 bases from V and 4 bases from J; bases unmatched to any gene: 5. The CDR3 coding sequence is TGTGCCAGCAGTCCGACAGGGTCCGGAAACACCATATATTTT. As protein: CASSPTGSGNTIYF.

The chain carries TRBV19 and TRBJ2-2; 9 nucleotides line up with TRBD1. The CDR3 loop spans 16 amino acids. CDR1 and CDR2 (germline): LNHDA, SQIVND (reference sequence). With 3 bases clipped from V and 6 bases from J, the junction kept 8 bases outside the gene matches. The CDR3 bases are TGTGCCAGTAGTATCGGACAGGGGATATTGTCCGGGGAGCTGTTTTTT. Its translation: CASSIGQGILSGELFF.

CDR3 amino acids: CASSFQREGPYEQYF. In DNA, the CDR3 is TGTGCCAGTAGTTTCCAGCGGGAGGGCCCTTACGAGCAGTACTTC. The V gene is TRBV19, the J gene TRBJ2-7; 10 bases are a match to TRBD2. V shed 5 bases, J shed 4 bases, and the junction held 8 bases outside the gene matches. The germline V gene encodes CDR1 LNHDA and CDR2 SQIVND (reference sequence). The CDR3 covers 15 residues.